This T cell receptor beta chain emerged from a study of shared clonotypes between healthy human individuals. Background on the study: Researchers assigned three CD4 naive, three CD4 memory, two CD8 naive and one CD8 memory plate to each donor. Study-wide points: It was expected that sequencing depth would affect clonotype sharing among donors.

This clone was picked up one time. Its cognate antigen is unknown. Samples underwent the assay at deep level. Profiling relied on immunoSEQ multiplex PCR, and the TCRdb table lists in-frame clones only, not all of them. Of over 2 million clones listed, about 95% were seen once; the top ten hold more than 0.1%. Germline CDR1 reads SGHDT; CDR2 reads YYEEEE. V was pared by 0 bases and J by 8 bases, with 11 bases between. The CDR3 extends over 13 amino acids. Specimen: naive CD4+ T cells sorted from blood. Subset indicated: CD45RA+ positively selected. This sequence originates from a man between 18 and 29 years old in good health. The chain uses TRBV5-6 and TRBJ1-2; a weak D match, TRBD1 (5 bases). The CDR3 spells CASSLAQGEGYTF. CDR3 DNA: TGTGCCAGCAGCTTGGCCCAGGGAGAGGGCTACACCTTC.